One sample yielded the 11 T cell receptor beta chains listed below, sequenced in a study of blood T cell repertoires in COVID-19. The method was immunoSEQ multiplex PCR; TCRdb's version includes in-frame clones alone and lacks a portion of them. Here the sample spans under 200,000 clones, more than 75% being singletons. Material for sequencing was peripheral blood. The receptors shown here come from a woman in her fifties or sixties with COVID-19, enrolled during active disease.

This chain links TRBV4-3 with TRBJ1-3; D is undetermined. The V end lost 0 bases, the J end lost 2 bases, and 8 bases lay between the germline ends. The CDR3 extends over 15 amino acids. The germline V gene encodes CDR1 LGHNA and CDR2 YSLEER. The CDR3 here is CASSQDSGPGNTIYF. The DNA for the CDR3 is TGCGCCAGCAGCCAAGACTCAGGCCCTGGAAACACCATATATTTT.

Details on this clone: Other DNA sequences in the same sample also yield this CDR3. The genes are TRBV28 and TRBJ2-1; 10 bases line up with TRBD2. Per the germline V gene, CDR1 is MDHEN and CDR2 is SYDVKM. The CDR3 has 15 residues. Trimming took 3 bases from V and 7 from J; bases not matched to a gene: 6. The CDR3 is CASSLGLAGGNEQFF. The CDR3 bases are TGTGCCAGCAGTTTGGGGTTAGCGGGGGGAAATGAGCAGTTCTTC. The full variable domain, completed using reference TRBV28 and TRBJ2-1, is DVKVTQSSRYLVKRTGEKVFLECVQDMDHENMFWYRQDPGLGLRLIYFSYDVKMKEKGDIPEGYSVSREKKERFSLILESASTNQTSMYLCASSLGLAGGNEQFFGPGTRLTVL.

V is TRBV6-5 and J is TRBJ1-1; D uncertain. Trimming removed 5 bases at V and 8 bases at J, with 15 bases between. There are 13 residues in the CDR3. The V gene's germline CDR1 is MNHEY and CDR2 SVGAGI. The CDR3 DNA reads TGTGCCAGCAGTCTACGGGGAGCCTTGGAAGCTTTCTTT. Protein: CASSLRGALEAFF.

The chain links TRBV28 to TRBJ2-2; a weak D match, TRBD2 (5 bases). Per germline, CDR1 MDHEN and CDR2 SYDVKM. Trimming stripped 7 bases from V and 0 bases from J, with 12 bases between. This CDR3 is built from 15 residues. The CDR3 loop reads CASIVAHPNTGELFF. The CDR3 DNA sequence: TGTGCCAGCATTGTAGCGCACCCGAACACCGGGGAGCTGTTTTTT.

This chain joins TRBV5-6 and TRBJ1-3; 7 nucleotides agree with TRBD1. The CDR3 is made up of 16 amino acids. The junction had 7 bases not matched to a gene; V was cut back by 4 bases and J by 0 bases. Germline CDR1 is SGHDT and CDR2 is YYEEEE. Here the CDR3 reads CASSPQGDPSGNTIYF. The CDR3 DNA is TGTGCCAGCAGCCCCCAGGGGGACCCCTCTGGAAACACCATATATTTT.

The rearrangement links TRBV28 to TRBJ2-3; D unclear. This CDR3 region has 14 residues. CDR1 and CDR2 (germline): MDHEN, SYDVKM. Deletions cut 10 bases from V and 0 bases from J, with 14 bases between. The CDR3 DNA sequence: TGTGCCACCCAAAGAGGCCCGAGCACAGATACGCAGTATTTT. Protein product: CATQRGPSTDTQYF.

The sample holds many counts of this clone. The chain uses TRBV9 and TRBJ2-1; 9 bases line up with TRBD1. Germline values: CDR1 SGDLS, CDR2 YYNGEE. The V gene end was trimmed by 3 bases and the J gene end by 3 bases; junction bases not matched to a gene: 7. The CDR3 loop spans 16 amino acids. CDR3 sequence: CASSDSTGGVYNEQFF. For the CDR3, the DNA is TGTGCCAGCAGCGATAGCACAGGGGGCGTCTACAATGAGCAGTTCTTC.

The V call is TRBV30, the J call TRBJ1-4; TRBD1 is a possible D gene (6 bases). Trimming shortened V by 2 bases and J by 5 bases, and 12 bases separated the two germline ends. Germline V gene data show CDR1 as GTSNPN and CDR2 as SVGIG (reference sequence). The CDR3 has 14 amino acids. The CDR3 loop reads CAWSLGASNEKLFF. The CDR3 DNA reads TGTGCCTGGAGTCTGGGGGCATCGAATGAAAAACTGTTTTTT.

The gene calls are TRBV9 and TRBJ1-4, with a tentative D call TRBD1 (5 bases). Looked up from germline, CDR1 is SGDLS and CDR2 is YYNGEE. The length of the CDR3 is 15 residues. Trimming removed 4 bases at V and 4 bases at J, with 14 bases between. The CDR3 sequence is CASSPGGGFNEKLFF. CDR3 nucleotide sequence: TGTGCCAGCAGCCCCGGCGGGGGGTTTAATGAAAAACTGTTTTTT.

The V and J genes are TRBV5-1 and TRBJ2-7, with a weak D call TRBD2 (5 bases). The CDR3 covers 14 residues. CDR1 is SGHRS, CDR2 YFSETQ, per germline. Trimming took off 4 bases at V and 3 bases at J, with 14 bases between the two ends. CDR3 loop: CASSRERGNYEQYF. In DNA form, the CDR3 reads TGCGCCAGCAGCCGCGAGAGAGGGAACTACGAGCAGTACTTC.

This chain links TRBV2 with TRBJ2-3; perhaps TRBD1 as D (5 bases). Germline loops: CDR1 SNHLY, CDR2 FYNNEI. CDR3 length equals 18 residues. V gave up 2 bases and J gave up 6 bases, with 24 bases separating them. CDR3 loop: CASSEWTSLQGVFDTQYF. CDR3 nucleotide sequence: TGTGCCAGCAGTGAATGGACATCCCTTCAAGGAGTTTTTGATACGCAGTATTTT.